One and the same sample provided the 28 T cell receptor beta chains below, sequenced in a study of cytomegalovirus exposure and HLA in healthy donors (dated by TCRdb to the late 2010s). Libraries came from the immunoSEQ multiplex PCR assay. For the multiplex PCR, a mixture combining 60 forward primers for TCR Vbeta segments and 13 reverse primers for TCR Jbeta segments was used. TCRdb mirrors the immuneACCESS table, restricted to in-frame sequences. Some clones are absent from its copies; in checked studies, under half trace to an unresolved V gene, and the reason for the others is unknown. Counted in this sample were about 130,000 clones; roughly a tenth of them appeared once. Jointly, the top ten make up around 4.6% of the sample. Sequencing was done on a sample of PBMCs. These receptors all stem from a woman aged 18 to 35 in good health and CMV-seropositive.

The chain joins TRBV5-1 to TRBJ1-2, with TRBD1 matching over 11 bases. Losses at the gene ends were 2 bases for V and 6 bases for J; bases not matched to a gene: 3. The CDR3 has 14 residues. Germline V gives CDR1 SGHRS, CDR2 YFSETQ. The CDR3 DNA sequence: TGCGCCAGCAGCTTTCTGGACAGGGGGCATGGCTACACCTTC. This translates into CASSFLDRGHGYTF. Using reference TRBV5-1 and TRBJ1-2 for the parts outside the CDR3, the full variable domain is KAGVTQTPRYLIKTRGQQVTLSCSPISGHRSVSWYQQTPGQGLQFLFEYFSETQRNKGNFPGRFSGRQFSNSRSEMNVSTLELGDSALYLCASSFLDRGHGYTFGSGTRLTVV.

V is TRBV2 and J is TRBJ1-1; TRBD1 is a possible D gene (6 bases). CDR3 length: 12 amino acids. Trimming shortened V by 4 bases and J by 6 bases, and 9 bases separated the two germline ends. Germline-derived CDR1 and CDR2 are SNHLY and FYNNEI. The CDR3 coding sequence is TGTGCCAGCAGTGGGCAGGGGTCTGAAGCTTTCTTT. Amino acid sequence: CASSGQGSEAFF.

This clone has ten or more counts. The chain links TRBV5-1 to TRBJ1-1, with no clear D. The CDR3 length is 14 residues. V was cut by 2 bases and J by 2 bases, with 10 bases left in between. Germline V gives CDR1 SGHRS, CDR2 YFSETQ. The CDR3 loop reads CASSFNLRNTEAFF. The CDR3 DNA reads as TGCGCCAGCAGCTTCAACCTCAGAAACACTGAAGCTTTCTTT.

The chain joins TRBV2 to TRBJ2-7; 8 bases fit TRBD2. The ends lost 7 bases at V and 1 base at J; junction bases unmatched: 9. The CDR3 spans 15 residues. Germline V gene lookup returns CDR1 SNHLY and CDR2 FYNNEI. DNA for the CDR3: TGTGCCAGCATTCGGGAGGGCTATAATTCCTACGAGCAGTACTTC. It is translated as CASIREGYNSYEQYF.

In DNA, the CDR3 is TGTGCCAGCAGTGATAAACCCGGACAGGGCGATGGTGAAAAACTGTTTTTT. This encodes CASSDKPGQGDGEKLFF. V and J are TRBV25-1 and TRBJ1-4; 8 bases align to TRBD1. The V gene's germline CDR1 is MGHDK and CDR2 SYGVNS. Unmatched junction bases numbered 13, after V lost 3 bases and J lost 7 bases. The CDR3 is 17 amino acids.

Comment on this clone: This specimen includes other DNA sequences encoding the same CDR3. The chain employs TRBV9 and TRBJ2-5, with 7 nucleotides matching TRBD1. The CDR3 extends over 16 amino acids. The V and J ends lost 0 bases and 5 bases, in that order; junction bases with no gene match: 10. Germline V CDR1 and CDR2: SGDLS, YYNGEE. CDR3 coding DNA: TGTGCCAGCAGCGTAGATCAAGGGGGCTTTACGGAGACCCAGTACTTC. Translated, it gives CASSVDQGGFTETQYF. Full variable domain (missing parts from reference TRBV9 and TRBJ2-5): DSGVTQTPKHLITATGQRVTLRCSPRSGDLSVYWYQQSLDQGLQFLIQYYNGEERAKGNILERFSAQQFPDLHSELNLSSLELGDSALYFCASSVDQGGFTETQYFGPGTRLLVL.

This clone was counted a few times. In nucleotides, the CDR3 is TGTGCCAGCAGCTTTTCCACAGGGAGCCAAGAGACCCAGTACTTC. This gives the protein CASSFSTGSQETQYF. The chain links TRBV4-2 to TRBJ2-5, with D possibly matching TRBD1 (6 bases). This CDR3 contains 15 residues. CDR1 is LGHNA, CDR2 YNFKEQ, per germline. With 5 bases removed from V and 1 base from J, the gap between germline ends came to 14 bases.

The chain employs TRBV15 and TRBJ1-5, with 9 nucleotides matching TRBD1. Germline values: CDR1 LNHNV, CDR2 YYDKDF (reference sequence). V lost 1 base, J lost 4 bases, and 17 bases stayed unmatched. The CDR3 totals 20 residues. The CDR3 nucleotides are TGTGCCACCAGCAGAGGCTTACTACAGGGGGCACCAACTTTAAATCAGCCCCAGCATTTT. Translated, it gives CATSRGLLQGAPTLNQPQHF.

The chain uses TRBV2 and TRBJ2-5; D uncertain. Matching the DNA end better, TRBJ2-7 makes the J call doubtful. The CDR3 runs 13 residues. Germline V gene sequence: CDR1 SNHLY, CDR2 FYNNEI. The CDR3 region has the DNA TGTGCCAGCAGTGAACTCACGTCCTACGAGCAGTACTTC. Amino acids: CASSELTSYEQYF.

The chain combines TRBV7-2 with TRBJ1-1; 7 bases fit TRBD1. CDR1 and CDR2 from the germline V gene are SGHTA and FQGNSA. J lost 6 bases, V lost 6 bases, and 10 bases had no gene match. CDR3 size: 14 residues. The CDR3: CASRSDRDSPEAFF. The CDR3 nucleotides read TGTGCCAGCAGGTCAGACAGGGATAGCCCTGAAGCTTTCTTT.

This clone has just a few counts. This sequence joins TRBV30 and TRBJ1-5; TRBD1 aligns across 8 bases. V lost 1 base, J lost 5 bases, and 4 bases stayed unmatched. This CDR3 spans 14 amino acids. Germline V lookup: CDR1 GTSNPN, CDR2 SVGIG (reference sequence). The CDR3 region is CAWSGSGGYQPQHF. DNA for the CDR3: TGTGCCTGGAGTGGTTCAGGGGGCTATCAGCCCCAGCATTTT.

This clone has only a few counts. The chain has TRBV6-5 and TRBJ2-1; TRBD2 agrees at 7 bases. After removal of 2 bases from V and 6 bases from J, the junction contained 1 base not matched to a gene. Looked up from germline, CDR1 is MNHEY and CDR2 is SVGAGI. The CDR3 length is 13 residues. This CDR3 reads CASSYGGSNEQFF. In DNA, the CDR3 is TGTGCCAGCAGTTACGGCGGGAGCAATGAGCAGTTCTTC.

The chain recombines TRBV19 with TRBJ2-2; 10 bases agree with TRBD2. J was trimmed by 5 bases and V by 11 bases; bases with no gene match: 11. This CDR3 spans 15 amino acids. Germline CDR1 LNHDA, CDR2 SQIVND (reference sequence). CDR3 nucleotides: TGTGCCTCTTGTCAAGCGGGAGGGCCAACCGGGGAGCTGTTTTTT. Protein: CASCQAGGPTGELFF.

The CDR3 is CAWTLVGSYEQYF. Here the CDR3 DNA reads TGTGCCTGGACACTTGTCGGCTCCTACGAGCAGTACTTC. J is TRBJ2-7 and V is TRBV30, with unresolved D. Germline CDR1 and CDR2: GTSNPN and SVGIG (reference sequence). Trimming left V 4 bases short and J 0 bases short, with 10 bases between. This CDR3 has 13 amino acids.

This clone came up a few times. CDR3 nucleotides: TGTGCCAGCAGCTCCACAGGGTCGAGTGGCTACACCTTC. It encodes CASSSTGSSGYTF. The chain carries TRBV5-6 and TRBJ1-2; a weak D match, TRBD1 (6 bases). CDR1 SGHDT and CDR2 YYEEEE come from the germline V gene. V lost 3 bases to trimming and J lost 7 bases, with 13 bases between them. The CDR3 consists of 13 residues.

This chain uses TRBV5-4 with TRBJ2-7; weak D call: TRBD1 (6 bases). The CDR3 has 13 residues. V gave up 0 bases and J gave up 6 bases, with 10 bases separating them. Germline loops: CDR1 SGHNT, CDR2 YYREEE (reference sequence). CDR3 residues: CASSLVGAFEQYF. The CDR3 nucleotides read TGTGCCAGCAGCTTGGTGGGGGCCTTCGAGCAGTACTTC. The variable domain in full, with the rest retrieved from reference TRBV5-4 and TRBJ2-7, is ETGVTQSPTHLIKTRGQQVTLRCSSQSGHNTVSWYQQALGQGPQFIFQYYREEENGRGNFPPRFSGLQFPNYSSELNVNALELDDSALYLCASSLVGAFEQYFGPGTRLTVT.

This clone was seen a handful of times. V gene TRBV4-1 combines with J gene TRBJ1-1, with D maybe TRBD1 (6 bases). Trimming stripped 2 bases from V and 2 bases from J, with 15 bases between. CDR1 and CDR2 from the germline V gene are MGHRA and YSYEKL. The CDR3 runs to 16 residues. The CDR3 is CASSQQPGHINTEAFF. The CDR3 nucleotides read TGCGCCAGCAGCCAACAACCGGGACATATAAACACTGAAGCTTTCTTT.

In its sample, this clone was seen a few times. The chain joins TRBV28 to TRBJ1-5; 7 bases fit TRBD1. CDR3 length: 14 residues. V gave up 5 bases and J gave up 6 bases; unmatched junction bases: 7. The germline CDR1 and CDR2 sequences are MDHEN and SYDVKM. CDR3 nucleotide sequence: TGTGCCAGCAGTCGGCGACAGGGCGGTCAGCCCCAGCATTTT. Protein sequence: CASSRRQGGQPQHF.

This clone was seen more than once but under ten times. The rearrangement joins TRBV9 to TRBJ2-3, with TRBD1 identical over 8 bases. This CDR3 is built from 16 residues. The germline gives CDR1 SGDLS, CDR2 YYNGEE. J was trimmed by 2 bases and V by 0 bases; bases with no gene match: 5. CDR3 nucleotides: TGTGCCAGCAGCGTAGCAGACAGGGGACACACAGATACGCAGTATTTT. This encodes CASSVADRGHTDTQYF.

Here the CDR3 reads CASSHTTDLAYEQYF. DNA of the CDR3: TGCGCCAGCAGCCATACGACAGACCTCGCCTACGAGCAGTACTTC. V usage is TRBV4-1 and J usage is TRBJ2-7; D is possibly TRBD1 (5 bases). Germline V gene sequence: CDR1 MGHRA, CDR2 YSYEKL. The CDR3 has 15 amino acids. V was trimmed by 3 bases and J by 2 bases, leaving 14 bases between them.

The rearrangement uses TRBV5-1 and TRBJ2-1, with TRBD1 matching over 9 bases. This CDR3 comprises 15 residues. The germline V gene has CDR1 SGHRS and CDR2 YFSETQ. J lost 6 bases, V lost 0 bases, and 4 bases had no gene match. The chain's CDR3 is CASSLDYRGLNEQFF. The DNA for the CDR3 is TGCGCCAGCAGCTTGGACTACAGGGGGCTCAATGAGCAGTTCTTC.

This clone was seen a handful of times. V and J are TRBV28 and TRBJ1-3; D is perhaps TRBD1 (6 bases). The germline V gene has CDR1 MDHEN and CDR2 SYDVKM. Trimming shortened V by 6 bases and J by 0 bases, and 12 bases separated the two germline ends. This CDR3 has 15 residues. The DNA of the CDR3 is TGTGCCAGCAGCCACAGGGATCCCTCTGGAAACACCATATATTTT. It yields the protein CASSHRDPSGNTIYF.

This clone was recorded a few times. The chain carries TRBV10-3 and TRBJ1-3; weak D call: TRBD1 (6 bases). V was clipped by 6 bases and J by 0 bases, with 9 bases between them. This CDR3 has 14 residues. Germline lookup yields CDR1 ENHRY and CDR2 SYGVKD. In DNA, the CDR3 is TGTGCCATCAGCCAGGGGAGCTCTGGAAACACCATATATTTT. This translates into CAISQGSSGNTIYF.

This clone was detected only a few times. The chain employs TRBV30 and TRBJ2-3; D perhaps matches TRBD2 (6 bases). The V and J ends lost 4 bases and 1 base respectively, with 12 bases between them. CDR3 length: 14 residues. CDR1 and CDR2 from the germline V gene are GTSNPN and SVGIG (reference sequence). The CDR3 region has the DNA TGTGCCTGGAACGAAGTAGCGGGCACAGATACGCAGTATTTT. It encodes CAWNEVAGTDTQYF.

The chain employs TRBV6-4 and TRBJ2-1, with TRBD2 as a possible D gene (6 bases). The V and J ends lost 5 bases and 0 bases respectively, with 8 bases between them. Germline V CDR1 and CDR2: MRHNA, SNTAGT. The length of the CDR3 is 14 residues. CDR3 nucleotide sequence: TGTGCCAGCAGTCCGACTAGCTCCTACAATGAGCAGTTCTTC. This translates into CASSPTSSYNEQFF.

This clone appeared a few times. The CDR3 here is CASRGAALSYEQYF. DNA of the CDR3: TGTGCCAGCAGAGGGGCAGCCCTTTCCTACGAGCAGTACTTC. This sequence joins TRBV6-5 and TRBJ2-5; a possible D gene is TRBD1 (5 bases). Gene TRBJ2-7 matches the end of the DNA better, so the J call may be wrong. Germline CDR1 reads MNHEY; CDR2 reads SVGAGI. The CDR3 length is 14 residues.

The chain combines TRBV5-4 with TRBJ2-3; TRBD2 agrees at 8 bases. The germline gives CDR1 SGHNT, CDR2 YYREEE (reference sequence). With V trimmed by 5 bases and J by 2 bases, 7 bases remained unmatched. The CDR3 loop spans 15 amino acids. The CDR3 DNA reads TGTGCCAGCAGACTTTATAGCGGGGTCACAGATACGCAGTATTTT. Amino acids: CASRLYSGVTDTQYF.

This clone was seen more than once but under ten times. The V call is TRBV5-1, the J call TRBJ2-7; 9 bases match TRBD2. Germline V CDR1 and CDR2: SGHRS, YFSETQ. The ends lost 2 bases at V and 5 bases at J; junction bases unmatched: 11. This CDR3 region has 16 residues. This CDR3 is CASSFSIGLAGHEQYF. The CDR3 DNA reads TGCGCCAGCAGCTTTTCTATAGGGCTAGCGGGGCACGAGCAGTACTTC.